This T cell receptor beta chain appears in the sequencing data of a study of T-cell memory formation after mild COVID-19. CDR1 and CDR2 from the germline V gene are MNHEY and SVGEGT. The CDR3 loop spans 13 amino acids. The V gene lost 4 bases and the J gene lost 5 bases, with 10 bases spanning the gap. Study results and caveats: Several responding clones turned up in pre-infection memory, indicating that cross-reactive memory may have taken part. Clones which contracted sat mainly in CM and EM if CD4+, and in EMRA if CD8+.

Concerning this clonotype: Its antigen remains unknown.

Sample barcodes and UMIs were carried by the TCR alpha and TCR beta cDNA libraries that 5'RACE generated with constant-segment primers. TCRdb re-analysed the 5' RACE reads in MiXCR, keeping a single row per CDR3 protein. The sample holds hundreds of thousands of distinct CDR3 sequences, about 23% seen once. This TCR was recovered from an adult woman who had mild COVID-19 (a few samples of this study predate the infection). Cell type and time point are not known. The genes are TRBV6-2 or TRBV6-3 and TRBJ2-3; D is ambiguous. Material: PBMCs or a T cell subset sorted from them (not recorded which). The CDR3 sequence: CASSSLGKDTQYF. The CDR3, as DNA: TGTGCCAGCAGTTCCTTGGGTAAAGATACGCAGTATTTT.